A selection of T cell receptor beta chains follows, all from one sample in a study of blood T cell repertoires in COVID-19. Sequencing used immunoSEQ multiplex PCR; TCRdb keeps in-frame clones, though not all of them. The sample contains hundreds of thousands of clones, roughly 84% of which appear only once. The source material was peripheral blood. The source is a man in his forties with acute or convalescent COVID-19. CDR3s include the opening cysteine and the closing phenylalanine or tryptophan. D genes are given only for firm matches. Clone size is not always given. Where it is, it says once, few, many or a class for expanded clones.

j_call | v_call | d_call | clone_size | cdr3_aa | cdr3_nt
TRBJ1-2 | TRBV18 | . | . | CASSLMGQGSYGYTF | TGTGCCAGCTCTCTCATGGGGCAGGGGTCCTATGGCTACACCTTC
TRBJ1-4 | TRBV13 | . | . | CASSHWGATNEKLFF | TGTGCCAGCAGCCACTGGGGGGCAACTAATGAAAAACTGTTTTTT
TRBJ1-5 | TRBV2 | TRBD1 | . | CASKTGETQPQHF | TGTGCCAGCAAAACAGGGGAAACTCAGCCCCAGCATTTT
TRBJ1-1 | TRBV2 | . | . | CASSGAGVNTEAFF | TGTGCCAGCAGTGGGGCGGGGGTAAACACTGAAGCTTTCTTT
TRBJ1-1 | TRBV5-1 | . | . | CASTPGTLNTEAFF | TGCGCCAGCACCCCCGGGACATTGAACACTGAAGCTTTCTTT
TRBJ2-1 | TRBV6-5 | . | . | CASSLGGQFYNEQFF | TGTGCCAGCAGCTTGGGGGGACAGTTCTACAATGAGCAGTTCTTC
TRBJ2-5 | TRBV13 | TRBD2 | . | CASSLISGGLQETQYF | TGTGCCAGCAGCTTAATTAGCGGGGGCCTCCAAGAGACCCAGTACTTC
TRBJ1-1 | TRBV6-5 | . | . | CASSYGQGPEAFF | TGTGCCAGCAGTTATGGGCAGGGGCCTGAAGCTTTCTTT
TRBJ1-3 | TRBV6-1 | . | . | CASRQDSSGNTIYF | TGTGCCAGCAGACAGGACAGCTCTGGAAACACCATATATTTT
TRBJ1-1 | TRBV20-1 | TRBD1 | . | CSAPVRGKAFF | TGCAGTGCTCCCGTCAGGGGGAAGGCTTTCTTT
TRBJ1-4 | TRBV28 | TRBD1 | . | CATFGTALNEKLFF | TGTGCCACCTTCGGGACAGCTCTGAATGAAAAACTGTTTTTT
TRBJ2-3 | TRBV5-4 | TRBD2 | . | CASSFGGGLTDTQYF | TGTGCCAGCAGCTTTGGCGGGGGGCTGACAGATACGCAGTATTTT
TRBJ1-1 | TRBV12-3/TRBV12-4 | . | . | CASSSPGNTEAFF | TGTGCCAGCAGTTCCCCCGGGAACACTGAAGCTTTCTTT
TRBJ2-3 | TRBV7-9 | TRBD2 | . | CASSLYVAGLTDTQYF | TGTGCCAGCAGCTTATACGTAGCGGGCCTCACAGATACGCAGTATTTT
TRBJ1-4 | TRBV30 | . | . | CAWRQGLTNEKLFF | TGTGCCTGGAGACAGGGCTTAACTAATGAAAAACTGTTTTTT
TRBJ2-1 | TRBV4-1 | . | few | CASSQVAGADEQFF | TGCGCCAGCAGCCAAGTGGCGGGGGCTGATGAGCAGTTCTTC
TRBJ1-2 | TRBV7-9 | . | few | CASSLYQTVYGYTF | TGTGCCAGCAGCTTGTATCAGACAGTCTATGGCTACACCTTC
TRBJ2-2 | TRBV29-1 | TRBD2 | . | CSVMSGGSTGELFF | TGCAGCGTTATGAGCGGGGGGAGCACCGGGGAGCTGTTTTTT
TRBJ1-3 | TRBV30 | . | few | CAWSSPSAGNTIYF | TGTGCCTGGAGTTCTCCCTCGGCTGGAAACACCATATATTTT
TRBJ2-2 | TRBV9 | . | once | CASSVGRTITRGELFF | TGTGCCAGCAGCGTAGGCAGAACTATAACACGGGGGGAGCTGTTTTTT
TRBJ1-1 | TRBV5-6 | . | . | CASSLDRRAEAFF | TGTGCCAGCAGCTTGGATCGCAGGGCTGAAGCTTTCTTT
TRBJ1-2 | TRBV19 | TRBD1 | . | CASSIAPTGGVGYTF | TGTGCCAGTAGTATAGCGCCGACAGGGGGCGTCGGCTACACCTTC
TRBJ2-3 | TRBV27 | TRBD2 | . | CASSLYPGAGPGTDTQYF | TGTGCCAGCAGTTTATATCCGGGAGCGGGGCCTGGCACAGATACGCAGTATTTT
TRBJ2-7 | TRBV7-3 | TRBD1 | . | CASSVTGQGAYEQYF | TGTGCCAGCAGCGTTACGGGACAGGGTGCCTACGAGCAGTACTTC
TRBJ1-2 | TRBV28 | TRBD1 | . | CASVSGGTGDFYGYTF | TGTGCCAGCGTATCTGGCGGGACAGGGGATTTCTATGGCTACACCTTC
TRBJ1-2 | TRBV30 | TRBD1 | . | CAWTPQGTNYGYTF | TGTGCCTGGACCCCACAGGGGACTAACTATGGCTACACCTTC
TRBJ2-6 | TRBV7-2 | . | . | CASSITGNSGANVLTF | TGTGCCAGCAGCATAACCGGGAACTCTGGGGCCAACGTCCTGACTTTC
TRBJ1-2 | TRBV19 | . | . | CASTDFYGYTF | TGTGCCAGTACGGACTTCTATGGCTACACCTTC
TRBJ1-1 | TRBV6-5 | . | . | CASSLGQLMNTEAFF | TGTGCCAGCAGTTTGGGGCAGCTCATGAACACTGAAGCTTTCTTT
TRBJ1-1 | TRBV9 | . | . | CASSREPMNTEAFF | TGTGCCAGCAGCCGGGAACCTATGAACACTGAAGCTTTCTTT
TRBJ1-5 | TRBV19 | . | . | CASSIVVNSPPQHF | TGTGCCAGTAGTATAGTAGTTAACTCTCCGCCCCAGCATTTT
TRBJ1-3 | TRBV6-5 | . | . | CASSPRDGNTIYF | TGTGCCAGCAGTCCCCGCGATGGAAACACCATATATTTT
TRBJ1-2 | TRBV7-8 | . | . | CASSPTGYGYTF | TGTGCCAGCAGCCCGACGGGCTATGGCTACACCTTC
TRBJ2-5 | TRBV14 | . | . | CASSLGETQYF | TGTGCCAGCAGCCTCGGAGAGACCCAGTACTTC
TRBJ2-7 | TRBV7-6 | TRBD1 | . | CASSSDRDSSYEQYF | TGTGCCAGCAGCAGTGACCGGGACAGCTCCTACGAGCAGTACTTC
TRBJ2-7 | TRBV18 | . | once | CASSPPQTRGPYEQYF | TGTGCCAGCTCACCACCCCAGACCAGGGGCCCCTACGAGCAGTACTTC
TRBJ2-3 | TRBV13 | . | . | CASTLGASGNTDTQYF | TGTGCCAGCACCCTGGGGGCTAGCGGTAACACAGATACGCAGTATTTT
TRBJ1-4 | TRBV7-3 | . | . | CASSLRPLRSVYSATNEKLFF | TGTGCCAGCAGCTTAAGACCCCTCCGCTCGGTTTACAGTGCAACTAATGAAAAACTGTTTTTT
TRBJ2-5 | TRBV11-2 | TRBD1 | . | CASSSPRDRGKETQYF | TGTGCCAGCAGCTCCCCCCGGGACAGGGGGAAAGAGACCCAGTACTTC
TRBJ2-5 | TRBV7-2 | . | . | CASSLGALETQYF | TGTGCCAGCAGCTTAGGGGCTCTAGAGACCCAGTACTTC
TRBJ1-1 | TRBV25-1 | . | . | CASRDRNTEAFF | TGTGCCAGCAGGGACAGGAACACTGAAGCTTTCTTT
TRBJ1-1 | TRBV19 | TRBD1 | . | CATSRDRVLDTEAFF | TGTGCCACTTCACGGGACAGGGTATTAGACACTGAAGCTTTCTTT
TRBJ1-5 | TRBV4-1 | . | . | CASSQVGGRGLGNQPQHF | TGCGCCAGCAGCCAAGTGGGTGGCAGGGGTCTTGGCAATCAGCCCCAGCATTTT
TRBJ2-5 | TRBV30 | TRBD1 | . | CAWIGTGKETQYF | TGTGCCTGGATTGGGACAGGGAAAGAGACCCAGTACTTC
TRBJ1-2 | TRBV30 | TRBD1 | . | CAWRETGGRGYTF | TGTGCCTGGAGGGAAACAGGGGGCCGAGGCTACACCTTC
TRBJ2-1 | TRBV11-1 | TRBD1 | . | CASSSRWTGKGNEQFF | TGTGCCAGCAGCTCCCGTTGGACAGGGAAGGGCAATGAGCAGTTCTTC
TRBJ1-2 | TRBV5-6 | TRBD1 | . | CASSLAPPGQGAGGYTF | TGTGCCAGCAGCTTGGCCCCCCCCGGGCAGGGGGCCGGTGGCTACACCTTC
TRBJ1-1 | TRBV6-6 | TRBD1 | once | CASRPIFQGARTEAFF | TGTGCCAGCAGACCCATCTTTCAGGGGGCGCGGACTGAAGCTTTCTTT
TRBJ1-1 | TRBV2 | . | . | CASNLVGMNTEAFF | TGTGCCAGCAATTTAGTCGGGATGAACACTGAAGCTTTCTTT